This entry lists 32 T cell receptor beta chains sequenced from one sample in a study of blood T cell repertoires in COVID-19. Here immunoSEQ multiplex PCR was the method, and the copy in TCRdb shows in-frame clones only, minus some. This sample has around 200,000 clones, with more than 65% found just once. Sequenced: peripheral blood. These receptors all stem from a human donor with acute or convalescent COVID-19. The donor label of this sample is uncertain.

This clone was seen more than once but under ten times. This chain connects TRBV28 to TRBJ2-7; 9 bases fit TRBD1. Germline CDR1 is MDHEN and CDR2 is SYDVKM. This CDR3 comprises 14 residues. The trim removed 5 bases at V and 4 bases at J, leaving 6 bases unmatched. The CDR3 is CASSIQGAVYEQYF. Written as DNA, the CDR3 is TGTGCCAGCAGTATACAGGGGGCCGTATACGAGCAGTACTTC.

V usage is TRBV6-1 and J usage is TRBJ2-3; no reliable D call. Trimming removed 1 base from V and 1 base from J, with 6 bases in between. The CDR3 is 14 amino acids. Germline CDR1 reads MNHNS; CDR2 reads SASEGT. The CDR3 region is CASSEVQGTDTQYF. The CDR3, as DNA: TGTGCCAGCAGTGAAGTCCAGGGCACAGATACGCAGTATTTT.

The rearrangement links TRBV5-8 to TRBJ2-7; 8 nucleotides align to TRBD1. The V gene end was trimmed by 0 bases and the J gene end by 5 bases; junction bases not matched to a gene: 7. This CDR3 contains 15 residues. Per the germline V gene, CDR1 is SGHTS and CDR2 is YDEGEE. This chain's CDR3 is CASSLGSDRANEQYF. In DNA form, the CDR3 reads TGTGCCAGCAGCTTGGGGTCGGACAGGGCGAACGAGCAGTACTTC. The variable domain in full, with the rest retrieved from reference TRBV5-8 and TRBJ2-7, is EAGVTQSPTHLIKTRGQQATLRCSPISGHTSVYWYQQALGLGLQFLLWYDEGEERNRGNFPPRFSGRQFPNYSSELNVNALELEDSALYLCASSLGSDRANEQYFGPGTRLTVT.

V is TRBV30 and J is TRBJ2-7; D is undetermined. The CDR3 extends over 12 amino acids. Germline-derived CDR1 and CDR2 are GTSNPN and SVGIG (reference sequence). The germline V and J ends were trimmed by 0 bases and 4 bases, with 7 bases remaining between them. This CDR3 is CAWSVREYEQYF. DNA of the CDR3: TGTGCCTGGAGTGTACGCGAGTACGAGCAGTACTTC.

This clone has only one observation. The chain couples TRBV5-1 to TRBJ2-3; 9 nucleotides match TRBD1. Germline-derived CDR1 and CDR2 are SGHRS and YFSETQ. The CDR3 extends over 16 amino acids. Trimming removed 0 bases from V and 1 base from J; junction bases left unmatched: 3. DNA for the CDR3: TGCGCCAGCAGCTTGGCCCGGACAGGGGGCACAGATACGCAGTATTTT. Its translation: CASSLARTGGTDTQYF.

The chain employs TRBV6-5 and TRBJ2-2; possibly TRBD2 for D (5 bases). This CDR3 has 12 amino acids. V lost 7 bases to trimming and J lost 3 bases, with 6 bases between them. CDR1 is MNHEY, CDR2 SVGAGI, per germline. The CDR3 region is CASKEDTGELFF. The CDR3 region has the DNA TGTGCCAGCAAGGAGGACACCGGGGAGCTGTTTTTT.

The V call is TRBV19, the J call TRBJ1-4; TRBD1 matches 8 bases. The CDR3 is 16 residues long. Trimming cost V 1 base and J 3 bases; bases outside gene matches: 4. CDR1 and CDR2 from the germline V gene are LNHDA and SQIVND (reference sequence). The CDR3 spells CASSIGLDRANEKLFF. Written as DNA, the CDR3 is TGTGCCAGTAGTATAGGACTGGACAGGGCTAATGAAAAACTGTTTTTT.

The table lists this clone with a few counts. The chain joins TRBV28 to TRBJ2-7; 7 bases map to TRBD2. V lost 6 bases, J lost 4 bases, and 9 bases stayed unmatched. This CDR3 is 14 amino acids long. CDR1 is MDHEN, CDR2 SYDVKM, per germline. The CDR3 coding sequence is TGTGCCAGCAGCTATGGGGGGGTTTCTTACGAGCAGTACTTC. It encodes CASSYGGVSYEQYF.

The rearrangement uses TRBV5-4 and TRBJ2-1, with a possible D match to TRBD2 (6 bases). CDR3 size: 16 residues. Trimming took off 2 bases at V and 10 bases at J, with 22 bases between the two ends. CDR1 SGHNT and CDR2 YYREEE come from the germline V gene (reference sequence). CDR3 in amino acids: CASSFRQGGPLGEQFF. CDR3 DNA sequence: TGTGCCAGCAGCTTCCGCCAGGGAGGCCCCTTGGGGGAGCAGTTCTTC.

The genes are TRBV30 and TRBJ1-6; no clear D gene. This CDR3 is 11 amino acids long. The ends were cut back, 2 bases at V and 7 bases at J, with 3 bases in the middle. Germline values: CDR1 GTSNPN, CDR2 SVGIG (reference sequence). The CDR3 DNA sequence: TGTGCCTGGAGTTCAAATTCACCCCTCCACTTT. Translating gives CAWSSNSPLHF. Together with reference TRBV30 and TRBJ1-6, the CDR3 gives the full variable domain: SQTIHQWPATLVQPVGSPLSLECTVEGTSNPNLYWYRQAAGRGLQLLFYSVGIGQISSEVPQNLSASRPQDRQFILSSKKLLLSDSGFYLCAWSSNSPLHFGNGTRLTVT.

V gene TRBV6-6 combines with J gene TRBJ1-1, with 10 bases matching TRBD1. Germline V gene lookup returns CDR1 MNHNY and CDR2 SVGAGI (reference sequence). The trim removed 10 bases at V and 5 bases at J, leaving 13 bases unmatched. The length of the CDR3 is 15 residues. CDR3 sequence (DNA): TGTGCCACCCTTCCGACAGGGGGCGCGCGGACTGAAGCTTTCTTT. Its translation is CATLPTGGARTEAFF.

CDR3 coding DNA: TGTGCCAGCAGTTTATTGGGGGGCACTGAAGCTTTCTTT. Its protein is CASSLLGGTEAFF. V gene TRBV28 combines with J gene TRBJ1-1, with D maybe TRBD1 (5 bases). This CDR3 region has 13 residues. Trimming shortened V by 1 base and J by 4 bases, and 7 bases separated the two germline ends. Germline CDR1 is MDHEN and CDR2 is SYDVKM. The complete variable domain, with remaining parts taken from reference TRBV28 and TRBJ1-1, reads DVKVTQSSRYLVKRTGEKVFLECVQDMDHENMFWYRQDPGLGLRLIYFSYDVKMKEKGDIPEGYSVSREKKERFSLILESASTNQTSMYLCASSLLGGTEAFFGQGTRLTVV.

The chain carries TRBV5-4 and TRBJ1-1, with TRBD1 identical over 7 bases. Germline V CDR1 and CDR2: SGHNT, YYREEE (reference sequence). The CDR3 runs to 15 residues. Germline trimming cut 0 bases from V and 4 bases from J; bases unmatched to any gene: 6. Here the CDR3 DNA reads TGTGCCAGCAGCTTGGAAAGGGGGCGAAGCACTGAAGCTTTCTTT. Translating gives CASSLERGRSTEAFF.

The count of this clone is one. This chain uses TRBV11-2 with TRBJ1-1; TRBD1 matches at 7 bases. Trimming at V came to 0 bases and at J to 4 bases, leaving 5 bases not matched to a gene. The germline CDR1 and CDR2 sequences are SGHAT and FQNNGV. This CDR3 comprises 15 residues. CDR3 sequence: CASSLDRTGSTEAFF. Here the CDR3 DNA reads TGTGCCAGCAGCTTAGATCGGACAGGAAGCACTGAAGCTTTCTTT.

The CDR3 loop is CTSSQRTAGQEAYEQYF. In nucleotides, the CDR3 is TGCACCAGCAGCCAACGTACCGCTGGACAGGAAGCCTACGAGCAGTACTTC. The chain combines TRBV1 with TRBJ2-7; the DNA was not compared with TRBD1, the D call given in the table. TRBV1 represents a pseudogene. The CDR3 has 17 residues.

The rearrangement uses TRBV11-2 and TRBJ1-6; 8 nucleotides match TRBD1. CDR1 is SGHAT and CDR2 is FQNNGV in the germline V gene. V dropped 3 bases and J dropped 9; count of bases not matched to a gene: 7. The CDR3 length is 15 residues. CDR3 residues: CASSFLQGASSPLHF. CDR3 bases: TGTGCCAGCAGCTTTCTGCAGGGGGCGTCTTCACCCCTCCACTTT.

V is TRBV6-5 and J is TRBJ2-7, with a weak D call TRBD1 (6 bases). The V end was cut by 6 bases, the J end by 1 base, with 16 bases between. The germline V gene has CDR1 MNHEY and CDR2 SVGAGI. The CDR3 sequence is 15 residues long. In DNA form, the CDR3 reads TGTGCCAGCAGAGACCAGGGGCGACTTTCCTACGAGCAGTACTTC. Its translation is CASRDQGRLSYEQYF.

J is TRBJ2-7 and V is TRBV28, with TRBD1 identical over 7 bases. Germline V gene data show CDR1 as MDHEN and CDR2 as SYDVKM. The J segment lost 1 base and the V segment lost 4 bases, leaving 1 base of the junction unmatched. The CDR3 runs to 13 residues. DNA for the CDR3: TGTGCCAGCAGTTCGGGACAGTCCTACGAGCAGTACTTC. Encoded protein: CASSSGQSYEQYF.

CDR3 in amino acids: CAWSVRRQDEQYF. The CDR3 coding sequence is TGTGCCTGGAGTGTGCGTCGCCAGGACGAGCAGTACTTC. The chain links TRBV30 to TRBJ2-7; no clear D. V was shortened by 0 bases and J by 5 bases, with 11 bases between the two germline ends. Germline V CDR1 and CDR2: GTSNPN, SVGIG (reference sequence). The CDR3 totals 13 residues.

The chain carries TRBV29-1 and TRBJ1-4, with 10 bases that match TRBD1. This CDR3 spans 12 amino acids. CDR1 SQVTM and CDR2 ANQGSEA come from the germline V gene. The ends lost 4 bases at V and 8 bases at J; junction bases unmatched: 1. The CDR3, as DNA: TGCAGCGTTGGGGACAGGGGAGAAAAACTGTTTTTT. This codes for CSVGDRGEKLFF. Drawing the rest from reference TRBV29-1 and TRBJ1-4, the complete variable domain is SAVISQKPSRDICQRGTSLTIQCQVDSQVTMMFWYRQQPGQSLTLIATANQGSEATYESGFVIDKFPISRPNLTFSTLTVSNMSPEDSSIYLCSVGDRGEKLFFGSGTQLSVL.

The CDR3 coding sequence is TGTGCCAGCAGTCGACTAGCGGGAGGACAGGAGACCCAGTACTTC. Protein: CASSRLAGGQETQYF. This chain joins TRBV6-5 and TRBJ2-5, with 13 bases matching TRBD2. Losses at the gene ends were 5 bases for V and 5 bases for J; bases not matched to a gene: 5. Germline V lookup: CDR1 MNHEY, CDR2 SVGAGI. The CDR3 runs 15 residues.

The rearrangement uses TRBV29-1 and TRBJ1-2; D is unresolved. Germline loops: CDR1 SQVTM, CDR2 ANQGSEA. Between the trimmed V and J ends, which lost 7 bases and 3 bases, there was a span of 12 bases. This CDR3 spans 12 amino acids. The CDR3 DNA follows: TGCAGCGCGGCACTTGCTCACTATGGCTACACCTTC. Its translation is CSAALAHYGYTF.

This sequence joins TRBV29-1 and TRBJ1-1, with 9 bases fitting TRBD1. J lost 0 bases, V lost 2 bases, and 19 bases had no gene match. The germline gives CDR1 SQVTM, CDR2 ANQGSEA. This CDR3 is built from 20 residues. CDR3 sequence reads: CSVETLLTGGVYWMNTEAFF. CDR3 sequence (DNA): TGCAGCGTTGAAACCCTTTTAACAGGGGGCGTTTATTGGATGAACACTGAAGCTTTCTTT.

This chain links TRBV7-3 with TRBJ2-1; D remains unclear. Germline values: CDR1 SGHTA, CDR2 FQGTGA. The CDR3 has 13 amino acids. V was cut by 0 bases and J by 2 bases, with 2 bases left in between. CDR3: CASSLTAYNEQFF. CDR3 nucleotide sequence: TGTGCCAGCAGCTTAACCGCCTACAATGAGCAGTTCTTC.

The chain uses TRBV11-2 and TRBJ2-3; D is ambiguous. The V end lost 0 bases, the J end lost 8 bases, and 9 bases lay between the germline ends. The V gene's germline CDR1 is SGHAT and CDR2 FQNNGV. This CDR3 is 13 amino acids long. CDR3 DNA: TGTGCCAGCAGCTTAGACGGGTTAGGTACGCAGTATTTT. Translating gives CASSLDGLGTQYF. Variable domain in full (rest from reference TRBV11-2 and TRBJ2-3): EAGVAQSPRYKIIEKRQSVAFWCNPISGHATLYWYQQILGQGPKLLIQFQNNGVVDDSQLPKDRFSAERLKGVDSTLKIQPAKLEDSAVYLCASSLDGLGTQYFGPGTRLTVL.

For this clone: The junction does not match germline at one end; this may be a read error. J is TRBJ1-5 and V is TRBV9, with TRBD1 as a possible D gene (5 bases). The CDR3 has 14 amino acids. Germline CDR1 reads SGDLS; CDR2 reads YYNGEE. The CDR3 spells CASSVSDSNQPQHF. The CDR3 DNA sequence: TGTGCCAGCAGCGTATCCGACAGCAACCAGCCCCAGCATTTT.

CDR3 coding DNA: TGCGCCAGCAGCTTGGAGCTAGCGGGGGGCCTCTACGAGCAGTACTTC. This gives the protein CASSLELAGGLYEQYF. The chain employs TRBV5-1 and TRBJ2-7, with 11 bases identical to TRBD2. This CDR3 region has 16 residues. The V and J ends lost 0 bases and 3 bases, in that order; junction bases with no gene match: 5. In germline, CDR1 is SGHRS, CDR2 YFSETQ.

CDR3 nucleotides: TGTGCCAGCTCGCCCTCTGTGGGGAGCACTGAAGCTTTCTTT. Protein: CASSPSVGSTEAFF. The V call is TRBV18, the J call TRBJ1-1, with D unclear. This CDR3 contains 14 residues. Deletions cut 6 bases from V and 4 bases from J, with 15 bases between. Germline V gene sequence: CDR1 KGHSH, CDR2 LQKENI.

The chain is built from TRBV10-1 and TRBJ2-1; 10 bases align to TRBD2. CDR1 is WNHNN, CDR2 SYGVQD, per germline (reference sequence). The CDR3 has 14 residues. J gave up 9 bases and V 5 bases, and 7 bases lay outside the gene matches. The CDR3 region is CASSSLAGVGEQFF. As DNA, the CDR3 is TGCGCCAGCAGTTCCCTAGCGGGGGTCGGTGAGCAGTTCTTC.

CDR3 residues: CASSLLGAGALNTGELFF. The CDR3 nucleotides read TGTGCCAGCAGCTTGTTAGGGGCGGGGGCCTTGAACACCGGGGAGCTGTTTTTT. The chain carries TRBV5-4 and TRBJ2-2, with a weak D call TRBD2 (7 bases). The CDR3 runs to 18 residues. V was clipped by 1 base and J by 1 base, with 17 bases between them. From germline, CDR1 is SGHNT and CDR2 YYREEE (reference sequence).

V gene TRBV7-8 combines with J gene TRBJ1-5, with a tentative D call TRBD1 (6 bases). Trimming removed 2 bases from V and 6 bases from J, with 23 bases in between. Germline-derived CDR1 and CDR2 are SGHVS and FQNEAQ. This CDR3 is built from 18 residues. The CDR3 bases are TGTGCCAGCAGCTTAATAGGCGGGGGGCGCGGGACGGGTCAGCCCCAGCATTTT. It specifies CASSLIGGGRGTGQPQHF.

The V call is TRBV6-2 or TRBV6-3, the J call TRBJ2-7; D is ambiguous. This CDR3 is 14 amino acids long. The germline V gene encodes CDR1 MNHEY and CDR2 SVGEGT. V was trimmed by 4 bases and J by 7 bases, leaving 17 bases between them. CDR3 bases: TGTGCCAGCAGTTCGGATGGGTCACTAAAAGAGCAGTACTTC. As protein: CASSSDGSLKEQYF.